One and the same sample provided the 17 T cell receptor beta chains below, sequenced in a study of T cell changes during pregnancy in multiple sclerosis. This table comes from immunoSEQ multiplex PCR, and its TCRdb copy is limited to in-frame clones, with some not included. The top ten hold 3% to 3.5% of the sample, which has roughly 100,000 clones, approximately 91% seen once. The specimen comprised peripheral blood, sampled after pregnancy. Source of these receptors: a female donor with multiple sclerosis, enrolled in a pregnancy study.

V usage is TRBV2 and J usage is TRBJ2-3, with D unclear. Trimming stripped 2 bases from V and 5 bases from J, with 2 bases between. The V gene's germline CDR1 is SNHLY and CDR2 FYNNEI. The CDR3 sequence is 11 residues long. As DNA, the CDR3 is TGTGCCAGCAGTGAACGAGATACGCAGTATTTT. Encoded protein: CASSERDTQYF.

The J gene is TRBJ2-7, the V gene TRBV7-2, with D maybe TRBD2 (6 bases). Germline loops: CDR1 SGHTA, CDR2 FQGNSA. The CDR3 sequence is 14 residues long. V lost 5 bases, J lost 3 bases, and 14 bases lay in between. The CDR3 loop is CASSLRAEGYEQYF. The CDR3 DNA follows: TGTGCCAGCAGCCTAAGGGCGGAGGGCTACGAGCAGTACTTC.

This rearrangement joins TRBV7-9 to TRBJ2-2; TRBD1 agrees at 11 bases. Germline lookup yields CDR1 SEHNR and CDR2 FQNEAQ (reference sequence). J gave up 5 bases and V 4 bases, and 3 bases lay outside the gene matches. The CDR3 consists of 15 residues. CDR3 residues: CASSWGTGGTGELFF. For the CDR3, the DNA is TGTGCCAGCAGCTGGGGGACAGGGGGTACCGGGGAGCTGTTTTTT. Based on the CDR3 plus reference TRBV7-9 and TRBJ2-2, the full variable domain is DTGVSQNPRHKITKRGQNVTFRCDPISEHNRLYWYRQTLGQGPEFLTYFQNEAQLEKSRLLSDRFSAERPKGSFSTLEIQRTEQGDSAMYLCASSWGTGGTGELFFGEGSRLTVL.

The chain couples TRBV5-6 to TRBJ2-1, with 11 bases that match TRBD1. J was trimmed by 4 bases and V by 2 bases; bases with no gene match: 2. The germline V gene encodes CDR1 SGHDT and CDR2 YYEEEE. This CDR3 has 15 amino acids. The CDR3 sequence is CASSFGTGGYNEQFF. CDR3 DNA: TGTGCCAGCAGCTTTGGGACAGGGGGATACAATGAGCAGTTCTTC. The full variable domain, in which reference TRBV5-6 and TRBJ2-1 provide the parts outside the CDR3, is DAGVTQSPTHLIKTRGQQVTLRCSPKSGHDTVSWYQQALGQGPQFIFQYYEEEERQRGNFPDRFSGHQFPNYSSELNVNALLLGDSALYLCASSFGTGGYNEQFFGPGTRLTVL.

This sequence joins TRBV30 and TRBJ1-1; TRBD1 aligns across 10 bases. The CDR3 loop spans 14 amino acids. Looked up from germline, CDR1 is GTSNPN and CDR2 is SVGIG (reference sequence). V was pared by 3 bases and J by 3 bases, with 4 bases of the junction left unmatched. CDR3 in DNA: TGTGCCTGGAGACGGACAGGGGGGTACACTGAAGCTTTCTTT. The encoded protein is CAWRRTGGYTEAFF.

The chain's CDR3 is CASSPRLSETQYF. DNA of the CDR3: TGTGCCAGCAGCCCAAGACTGTCAGAGACCCAGTACTTC. This sequence joins TRBV7-3 and TRBJ2-5; unclear D gene. Germline CDR1 and CDR2: SGHTA and FQGTGA. The CDR3 has 13 amino acids. Trimming left V 5 bases short and J 4 bases short, with 11 bases between.

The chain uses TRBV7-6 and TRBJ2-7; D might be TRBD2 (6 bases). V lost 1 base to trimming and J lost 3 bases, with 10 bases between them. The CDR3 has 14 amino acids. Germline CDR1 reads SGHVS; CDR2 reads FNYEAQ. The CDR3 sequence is CASSLEKGLYEQYF. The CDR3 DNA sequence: TGTGCCAGCAGCTTAGAGAAGGGACTCTACGAGCAGTACTTC.

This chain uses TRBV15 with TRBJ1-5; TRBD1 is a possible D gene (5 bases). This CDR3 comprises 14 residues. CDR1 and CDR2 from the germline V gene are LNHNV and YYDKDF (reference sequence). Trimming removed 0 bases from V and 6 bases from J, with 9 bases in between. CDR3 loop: CATSRDLTAQPQHF. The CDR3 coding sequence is TGTGCCACCAGCAGAGATCTGACAGCTCAGCCCCAGCATTTT.

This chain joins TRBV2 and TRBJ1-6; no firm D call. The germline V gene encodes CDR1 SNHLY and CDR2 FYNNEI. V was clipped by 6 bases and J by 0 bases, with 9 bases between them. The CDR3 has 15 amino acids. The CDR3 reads CASRELSSYNSPLHF. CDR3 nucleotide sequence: TGTGCCAGCAGAGAGTTAAGCTCCTATAATTCACCCCTCCACTTT.

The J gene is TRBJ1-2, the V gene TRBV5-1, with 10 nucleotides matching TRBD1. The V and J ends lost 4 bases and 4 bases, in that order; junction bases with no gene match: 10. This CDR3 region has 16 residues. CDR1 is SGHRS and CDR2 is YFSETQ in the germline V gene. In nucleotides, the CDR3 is TGCGCCAGCAGCATGGGGGGGACAGGGGCTGGCTATGGCTACACCTTC. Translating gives CASSMGGTGAGYGYTF.

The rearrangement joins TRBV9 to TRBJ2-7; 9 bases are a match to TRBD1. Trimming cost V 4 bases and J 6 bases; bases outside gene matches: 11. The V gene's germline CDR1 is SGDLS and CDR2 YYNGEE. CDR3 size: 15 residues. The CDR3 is CASSPAGQGSREQYF. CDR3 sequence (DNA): TGTGCCAGCAGCCCGGCGGGACAGGGTAGTCGCGAGCAGTACTTC.

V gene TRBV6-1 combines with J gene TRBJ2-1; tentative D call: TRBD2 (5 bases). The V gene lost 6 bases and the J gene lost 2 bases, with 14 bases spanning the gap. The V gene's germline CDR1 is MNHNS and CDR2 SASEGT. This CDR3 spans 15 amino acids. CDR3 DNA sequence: TGTGCCAGCAGAGCGGACGCCCTGGCCTACAATGAGCAGTTCTTC. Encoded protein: CASRADALAYNEQFF.

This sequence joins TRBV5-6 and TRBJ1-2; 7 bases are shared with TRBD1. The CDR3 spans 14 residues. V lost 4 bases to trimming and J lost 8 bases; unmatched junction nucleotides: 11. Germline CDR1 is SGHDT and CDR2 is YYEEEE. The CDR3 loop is CASSPVRGTEGYTF. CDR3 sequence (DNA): TGTGCCAGCAGCCCCGTCCGGGGGACAGAAGGCTACACCTTC.

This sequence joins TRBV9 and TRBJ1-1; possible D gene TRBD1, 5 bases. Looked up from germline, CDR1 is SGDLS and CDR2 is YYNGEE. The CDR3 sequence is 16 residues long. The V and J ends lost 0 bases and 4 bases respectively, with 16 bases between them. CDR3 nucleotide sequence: TGTGCCAGCAGCGTAGATAATCAGGGAGGTAGCACTGAAGCTTTCTTT. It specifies CASSVDNQGGSTEAFF.

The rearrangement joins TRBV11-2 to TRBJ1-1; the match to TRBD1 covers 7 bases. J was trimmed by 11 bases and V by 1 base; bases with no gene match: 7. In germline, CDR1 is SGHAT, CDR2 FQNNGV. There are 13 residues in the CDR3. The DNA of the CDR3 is TGTGCCAGCAGCTTAGCCAGGGGGGTTGAGGCTTTCTTT. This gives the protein CASSLARGVEAFF.

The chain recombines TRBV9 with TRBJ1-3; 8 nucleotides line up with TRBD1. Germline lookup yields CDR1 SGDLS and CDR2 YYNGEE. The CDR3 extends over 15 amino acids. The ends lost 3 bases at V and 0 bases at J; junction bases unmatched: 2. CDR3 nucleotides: TGTGCCAGCAGCGCCACAGGGGGCTCTGGAAACACCATATATTTT. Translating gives CASSATGGSGNTIYF.

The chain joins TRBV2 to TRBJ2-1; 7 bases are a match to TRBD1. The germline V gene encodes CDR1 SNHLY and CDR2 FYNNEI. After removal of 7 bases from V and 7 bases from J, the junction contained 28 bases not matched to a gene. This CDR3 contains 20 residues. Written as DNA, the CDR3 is TGTGCCAGCATGACAGTGCGGGCCGGGGACGGCTCCAGGGGGATAAATGAGCAGTTCTTC. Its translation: CASMTVRAGDGSRGINEQFF.